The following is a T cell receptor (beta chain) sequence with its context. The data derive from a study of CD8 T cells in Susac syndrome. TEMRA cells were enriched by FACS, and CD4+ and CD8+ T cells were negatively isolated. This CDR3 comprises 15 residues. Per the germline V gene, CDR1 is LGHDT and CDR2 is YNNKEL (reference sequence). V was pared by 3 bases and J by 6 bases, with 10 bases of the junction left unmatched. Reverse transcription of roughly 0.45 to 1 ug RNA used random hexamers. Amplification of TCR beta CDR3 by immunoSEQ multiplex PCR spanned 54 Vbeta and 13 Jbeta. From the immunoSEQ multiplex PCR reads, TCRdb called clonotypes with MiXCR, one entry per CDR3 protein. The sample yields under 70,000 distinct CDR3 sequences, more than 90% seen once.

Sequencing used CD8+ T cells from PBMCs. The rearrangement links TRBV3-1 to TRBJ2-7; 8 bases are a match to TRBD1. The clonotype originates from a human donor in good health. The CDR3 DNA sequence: TGTGCCAGCAGCCACATCGGACAGGGAGGCAGCGAGCAGTACTTC. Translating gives CASSHIGQGGSEQYF.